This TCR beta chain was obtained from a study of post-analysis software for immune sequencing data. Study-level results: In patients, TRBV5-6, TRBV5-1 and TRBV20-1 belonged to five or six TRBV segments found more frequently than in controls.

The sample holds a few counts of this clonotype. Its antigen is not identified. A read error may produce the germline difference seen at one junction end. The CDR3 totals 14 residues. From germline, CDR1 is LGHDT and CDR2 YNNKEL (reference sequence). Prepared TCR beta cDNA libraries contained unique molecular identifiers. Starting from about 0.94 to 9.7 million T cells, the study yielded about half a million cDNA molecules. TCRdb called the PCR reads again in MiXCR, with one record for every CDR3 protein. The data contain hundreds of thousands of distinct CDR3 sequences, 30% of them singletons. The gene calls are TRBV3-1 and TRBJ1-2; a possible D gene is TRBD1 (5 bases). The sequencing sample was made of blood. This receptor was identified in a girl aged 10 to 17 with multiple sclerosis. The CDR3 is CASSQDIGGYDYTF. In DNA form, the CDR3 reads TGTGCCAGCAGCCAAGATATTGGGGGGTATGACTACACCTTC.